This entry concerns a single T cell receptor (beta chain). In the authors' workflow: Cell counts per sample came from amplifying reference gene primers. TCRdb's table, derived via immunoSEQ multiplex PCR, lists solely in-frame clones and lacks some. Clone size and V and J calls were adopted from that table, with D and trimming inferred from the DNA. The data hold about 70,000 clones, with 65% to 90% observed a single time. This record belongs to a study of blood T cell repertoires in COVID-19. About the research overall: Samples came from the United States, Italy and Spain, spanning acute and convalescent COVID-19. PBMCs, B-cell-depleted T cells, or T cells provided the cDNA or gDNA that made up the material.

Germline values: CDR1 LNHNV, CDR2 YYDKDF (reference sequence). The CDR3 is made up of 16 amino acids. Germline trimming cut 3 bases from V and 7 bases from J; bases unmatched to any gene: 10. The TCR comes from a woman in her sixties or seventies with acute or convalescent COVID-19. The genes are TRBV15 and TRBJ1-5, with TRBD1 matching over 9 bases. Sequenced material: peripheral blood. The CDR3 DNA reads TGTGCCACCAGCAGGGGATCACAGGGGGCTTACCAGCCCCAGCATTTT. Translation: CATSRGSQGAYQPQHF.